Below are 29 T cell receptor beta chains sequenced from a single sample in a study of T-cell reconstitution after alpha-beta-depleted transplantation in children. Construction of the TCRbeta library involved unique molecular identifiers. MiXCR was run by TCRdb on the PCR reads, yielding one entry per CDR3 protein. The sample lists 500,000 to 750,000 distinct CDR3 sequences, roughly 27% seen once, with about 35% in the top ten. The sequencing used PBMCs, collected before TCRalphabeta/CD19-depleted stem cell transplant. These receptors originate from a boy under two years old with Wiskott-Aldrich syndrome, due to receive a stem cell transplant.

The chain combines TRBV7-2 with TRBJ2-1, with TRBD2 identical over 8 bases. V shed 2 bases, J shed 6 bases, and the junction held 3 bases outside the gene matches. The CDR3 sequence is 14 residues long. In germline, CDR1 is SGHTA, CDR2 FQGNSA. The DNA for the CDR3 is TGTGCCAGCAGCTTAATGCTAGCGGGCAATGAGCAGTTCTTC. Translating it yields CASSLMLAGNEQFF.

The chain recombines TRBV5-1 with TRBJ2-3; TRBD2 agrees at 11 bases. CDR3 length: 17 amino acids. CDR1 SGHRS and CDR2 YFSETQ come from the germline V gene. V was pared by 0 bases and J by 4 bases, with 7 bases of the junction left unmatched. This chain's CDR3 is CASSLAALAGDSDTQYF. The CDR3 DNA reads as TGCGCCAGCAGCTTGGCCGCACTAGCGGGAGACTCAGATACGCAGTATTTT. The variable domain in full, with the rest retrieved from reference TRBV5-1 and TRBJ2-3, is KAGVTQTPRYLIKTRGQQVTLSCSPISGHRSVSWYQQTPGQGLQFLFEYFSETQRNKGNFPGRFSGRQFSNSRSEMNVSTLELGDSALYLCASSLAALAGDSDTQYFGPGTRLTVL.

This clonotype was detected a few times. The genes are TRBV11-2 and TRBJ1-4, with D tentatively TRBD1 (5 bases). CDR3 length: 15 amino acids. CDR1 and CDR2 from the germline V gene are SGHAT and FQNNGV. V dropped 4 bases and J dropped 8 bases, with 17 bases sitting between them. CDR3 bases: TGTGCCAGCAGCTCACAGGACTCATGGGGGGAAAAACTGTTTTTT. This translates into CASSSQDSWGEKLFF.

This clonotype was found once. This chain links TRBV4-1 with TRBJ2-1, with 13 positions matching TRBD2. J was trimmed by 0 bases and V by 4 bases; bases with no gene match: 9. This CDR3 has 19 amino acids. Germline V gene data show CDR1 as MGHRA and CDR2 as YSYEKL. CDR3 amino acids: CASSLDYTSGRVSYNEQFF. CDR3 DNA sequence: TGCGCCAGCAGCCTCGACTATACTAGCGGGAGGGTCTCCTACAATGAGCAGTTCTTC.

The V gene is TRBV4-1, the J gene TRBJ2-1; the D is unclear. This CDR3 is 15 amino acids long. The V end was cut by 4 bases, the J end by 4 bases, with 14 bases between. Germline loops: CDR1 MGHRA, CDR2 YSYEKL. The CDR3 loop is CASSPRYGGYNEQFF. CDR3 bases: TGCGCCAGCAGCCCGAGATACGGTGGATACAATGAGCAGTTCTTC.

The chain uses TRBV18 and TRBJ2-1; 8 positions agree with TRBD2. The CDR3 has 17 amino acids. Germline CDR1 is KGHSH and CDR2 is LQKENI. Losses at the gene ends were 1 base for V and 6 bases for J; bases not matched to a gene: 11. In nucleotides, the CDR3 is TGTGCCAGCTCACCACGAACTCCGGGACTAGGGACCAATGAGCAGTTCTTC. Translated, it gives CASSPRTPGLGTNEQFF.

This clonotype was recorded a few times. The chain joins TRBV18 to TRBJ2-4; tentative D call: TRBD2 (6 bases). The germline V gene encodes CDR1 KGHSH and CDR2 LQKENI. V lost 2 bases and J lost 6, with 23 bases in between. The CDR3 has 18 residues. DNA of the CDR3: TGTGCCAGCTCACCAAGGCGCGGCGGGGATCGAATGGGAAACATTCAGTACTTC. Protein: CASSPRRGGDRMGNIQYF.

In this sample, this clonotype turned up once. The chain is built from TRBV20-1 and TRBJ2-4; TRBD1 matches at 7 bases. Germline-derived CDR1 and CDR2 are DFQATT and SNEGSKA (reference sequence). This CDR3 comprises 14 residues. Trimming took 4 bases from V and 2 from J; bases not matched to a gene: 5. Here the CDR3 DNA reads TGCAGTGCTACAGACAGGGTTACCAAAAACATTCAGTACTTC. This translates into CSATDRVTKNIQYF.

The chain has TRBV20-1 and TRBJ2-7, with TRBD2 matching 7 bases. This CDR3 has 15 residues. Unmatched junction bases numbered 11, after V lost 0 bases and J lost 6 bases. The germline V gene encodes CDR1 DFQATT and CDR2 SNEGSKA (reference sequence). The CDR3 DNA reads TGCAGTGCTAGAGATCTAGGACTAGAGCTGAGCGAGCAGTACTTC. It specifies CSARDLGLELSEQYF.

This rearrangement joins TRBV7-6 to TRBJ2-2; 8 nucleotides align to TRBD2. The ends lost 5 bases at V and 6 bases at J; junction bases unmatched: 8. Germline-derived CDR1 and CDR2 are SGHVS and FNYEAQ. The CDR3 has 15 residues. CDR3 nucleotide sequence: TGTGCCAGCAGCGCCGGGACTAGGTTCTCCGGGGAGCTGTTTTTT. Translated, it gives CASSAGTRFSGELFF.

This clonotype was seen only a few times. The rearrangement joins TRBV5-8 to TRBJ1-5; a possible D gene is TRBD1 (5 bases). This CDR3 is built from 16 residues. V lost 3 bases, J lost 6 bases, and 19 bases lay in between. The germline V gene has CDR1 SGHTS and CDR2 YDEGEE. CDR3 sequence reads: CASSSSGTRQTQPQHF. In DNA form, the CDR3 reads TGTGCCAGCAGCTCCTCCGGGACGAGGCAGACTCAGCCCCAGCATTTT.

The chain has TRBV11-2 and TRBJ2-7, with 12 bases identical to TRBD2. The length of the CDR3 is 18 residues. From germline, CDR1 is SGHAT and CDR2 FQNNGV. V was clipped by 2 bases and J by 3 bases; unmatched bases: 11. The CDR3 is CASSLWSSGRVLGYEQYF. DNA of the CDR3: TGTGCCAGCAGCTTATGGTCTAGCGGGAGGGTCTTGGGCTACGAGCAGTACTTC.

This chain links TRBV21-1 with TRBJ2-3; TRBD1 is the table's D call, not checked against the DNA. TRBV21-1 is designated a pseudogene. This CDR3 comprises 17 residues. The CDR3 coding sequence is TGTGCCAGCAGCCTCTACCATAGGACAGGGCGCACAGATACGCAGTATTTT. It translates to CASSLYHRTGRTDTQYF.

In its sample, this clonotype was seen a few times. The chain employs TRBV7-6 and TRBJ2-7, with D unresolved. The CDR3 length is 14 residues. Germline CDR1 SGHVS, CDR2 FNYEAQ. Trimming removed 2 bases from V and 0 bases from J, with 8 bases in between. The CDR3 region has the DNA TGTGCCAGCAGCTTATGGGAAAGCTCCTACGAGCAGTACTTC. Protein sequence: CASSLWESSYEQYF.

In its sample, this clonotype was seen a few times. V and J are TRBV10-3 and TRBJ1-1; 7 bases align to TRBD1. The CDR3 is 14 residues long. The V gene's germline CDR1 is ENHRY and CDR2 SYGVKD. J was trimmed by 1 base and V by 5 bases; bases with no gene match: 4. CDR3 in amino acids: CAISRQGENTEAFF. The CDR3 coding sequence is TGTGCCATCAGTAGACAGGGAGAGAACACTGAAGCTTTCTTT.

This clonotype was found a few times. This chain connects TRBV29-1 to TRBJ2-5; perhaps TRBD1 as D (6 bases). CDR3 length equals 13 residues. In germline, CDR1 is SQVTM, CDR2 ANQGSEA. Trimming stripped 1 base from V and 4 bases from J, with 10 bases between. The CDR3 DNA follows: TGCAGCGTTGAAGGAAACAGGGTAGAGACCCAGTACTTC. Translated, it gives CSVEGNRVETQYF.

This clonotype was seen only once. This chain uses TRBV5-1 with TRBJ2-7; the match to TRBD2 covers 13 bases. The germline V gene has CDR1 SGHRS and CDR2 YFSETQ. The CDR3 spans 18 residues. J lost 7 bases, V lost 0 bases, and 13 bases had no gene match. The DNA of the CDR3 is TGCGCCAGCAGCTTGGGACTAGCGGGAGGCCCTAACTCGAGGGAGCAGTACTTC. This translates into CASSLGLAGGPNSREQYF.

This clonotype came up a few times. The chain is built from TRBV7-8 and TRBJ2-1, with a tentative D call TRBD1 (6 bases). CDR1 and CDR2 (germline): SGHVS, FQNEAQ. V gave up 1 base and J gave up 8 bases, with 9 bases separating them. The length of the CDR3 is 13 residues. CDR3 residues: CASSLGQVDEQFF. The DNA for the CDR3 is TGTGCCAGCAGCTTAGGACAGGTCGATGAGCAGTTCTTC.

This clonotype was counted between two and nine times. This chain connects TRBV29-1 to TRBJ2-1; D possibly corresponds to TRBD2 (7 bases). With 7 bases removed from V and 10 bases from J, the gap between germline ends came to 23 bases. Germline assignment: CDR1 SQVTM and CDR2 ANQGSEA. The length of the CDR3 is 14 residues. Here the CDR3 DNA reads TGCAGCGGGGGGGGCAGAGTTTCGCTTGGAGAGCAGTTCTTC. It translates to CSGGGRVSLGEQFF.

This clonotype was seen only a few times. This rearrangement joins TRBV28 to TRBJ1-2; D remains ambiguous. The CDR3 is 14 residues long. The germline CDR1 and CDR2 sequences are MDHEN and SYDVKM. Between the trimmed V and J ends, which lost 2 bases and 8 bases, there was a span of 15 bases. The CDR3 loop is CASSLIGSPLGYTF. The CDR3 DNA sequence: TGTGCCAGCAGTTTAATCGGCTCCCCCTTGGGCTACACCTTC.

This sequence joins TRBV5-1 and TRBJ2-7, with TRBD1 matching over 7 bases. This CDR3 is built from 15 residues. V dropped 0 bases and J dropped 1; count of bases not matched to a gene: 4. Germline V gives CDR1 SGHRS, CDR2 YFSETQ. As DNA, the CDR3 is TGCGCCAGCAGCTTGGATGGCAGGGGGTCCTACGAGCAGTACTTC. It translates to CASSLDGRGSYEQYF.

This clonotype has a handful of counts. The chain recombines TRBV7-3 with TRBJ2-1; D is perhaps TRBD1 or TRBD2 (6 bases each). The germline CDR1 and CDR2 sequences are SGHTA and FQGTGA. The CDR3 contains 14 residues. Deletions cut 2 bases from V and 5 bases from J, with 10 bases between. Here the CDR3 DNA reads TGTGCCAGCAGCTTATCGGGGGCGCACAATGAGCAGTTCTTC. Amino acids: CASSLSGAHNEQFF.

The chain recombines TRBV30 with TRBJ1-1; D is perhaps TRBD1 (5 bases). The CDR3 spans 10 residues. The ends were cut back, 5 bases at V and 11 bases at J, with 12 bases in the middle. From germline, CDR1 is GTSNPN and CDR2 SVGIG (reference sequence). The CDR3 bases are TGTGCCTGGTTTCAGGGCATCGCTTTCTTT. This sequence encodes CAWFQGIAFF.

This clonotype was seen more than once but under ten times. The chain has TRBV25-1 and TRBJ1-1; no firm D call. Per germline, CDR1 MGHDK and CDR2 SYGVNS. This CDR3 is built from 16 residues. V shed 3 bases and J shed 1 base, with 15 bases lying between them. The CDR3 sequence: CASSEAKGWGNTEAFF. CDR3 DNA sequence: TGTGCCAGCAGTGAGGCGAAGGGTTGGGGGAACACTGAAGCTTTCTTT.

This sequence joins TRBV12-3 or TRBV12-4 and TRBJ1-1; D is possibly TRBD1 (5 bases). V was trimmed by 5 bases and J by 0 bases, leaving 10 bases between them. CDR3 length equals 14 residues. The CDR3 DNA is TGTGCCAGCAGTCGACAGAACTTGAACACTGAAGCTTTCTTT. This encodes CASSRQNLNTEAFF.

The V and J genes are TRBV5-1 and TRBJ1-4; D call uncertain. V was clipped by 0 bases and J by 8 bases, with 17 bases between them. Per the germline V gene, CDR1 is SGHRS and CDR2 is YFSETQ. The CDR3 extends over 16 amino acids. The CDR3 loop reads CASSLDRRRFGEKLFF. CDR3 bases: TGCGCCAGCAGCTTGGACAGACGGAGGTTTGGAGAAAAACTGTTTTTT.

The sample holds a few counts of this clonotype. The chain uses TRBV5-1 and TRBJ2-1, with 12 bases matching TRBD2. Germline trimming cut 0 bases from V and 4 bases from J; bases unmatched to any gene: 2. The CDR3 is 16 residues long. The germline V gene encodes CDR1 SGHRS and CDR2 YFSETQ. The CDR3 DNA follows: TGCGCCAGCAGCTTGGGGACTAGCGGGAAGTACAATGAGCAGTTCTTC. Translated: CASSLGTSGKYNEQFF.

The gene calls are TRBV5-1 and TRBJ2-3; 9 bases match TRBD1. The CDR3 consists of 15 residues. Germline CDR1 is SGHRS and CDR2 is YFSETQ. The J segment lost 2 bases and the V segment lost 4 bases, leaving 5 bases of the junction unmatched. CDR3 DNA: TGCGCCAGCAGCCTCGGGACAGGGCTCACAGATACGCAGTATTTT. Its translation is CASSLGTGLTDTQYF.

This clonotype was counted between two and nine times. The chain carries TRBV18 and TRBJ2-5; 7 bases match TRBD1. Trimming took 5 bases from V and 1 from J; bases not matched to a gene: 10. Germline CDR1 is KGHSH and CDR2 is LQKENI. This CDR3 has 16 amino acids. The CDR3 DNA is TGTGCCAGCTCATCACTGGGTGGGACAGTCCAAGAGACCCAGTACTTC. This codes for CASSSLGGTVQETQYF.